A single sample is the source of the 24 T cell receptor beta chains below, sequenced in a study of CXCR3-negative and CXCR3-positive naive CD8 T cells (dated by TCRdb to between 2019 and 2020). General findings and caveats noted by the study authors: Compared with CXCR3-negative naive cells, CXCR3-positive naive cells had TRB CDR3s with higher hydrophobicity (lower Kidera factor 4), lower energy, and higher strength and volume indices.

Antigens of these TCRs are unknown. Sequencer: NextSeq 550. The Human TCR Profiling Kit (MiLaboratory) was used to make UMI-labeled 5' RACE TRB cDNA libraries. Each CDR3 protein sequence appears as one entry after TCRdb reprocessed the reads, and no DNA is included. The sample's own table lists around 160,000 distinct CDR3 sequences. The leading ten clones occupy about 0.3% of the sample. The source material was naive CXCR3+ CD8+ T cells from blood. Explained via the paper, the cell subset or site label denotes: CD45RO-CCR7+CD27+CD95- naive CD8+ T cells expressing CXCR3 (TNR3+). All receptors derive from a human donor in good health. Some clones in this sample may be carry-over from other donors' samples.

The CDR3 loop reads CASSFTGLNNEQFF. This chain joins TRBV5-5 and TRBJ2-1. The CDR3 is 14 residues long. Per germline, CDR1 SGHKS and CDR2 YYEKEE (reference sequence).

V usage is TRBV20-1 and J usage is TRBJ2-1; the D gene TCRdb calls, TRBD2, cannot be checked with no DNA. The CDR3 covers 11 residues. Germline values: CDR1 DFQATT, CDR2 SNEGSKA (reference sequence). CDR3 region: CSATTRVEQFF.

The gene calls are TRBV20-1 and TRBJ2-3; TCRdb picks TRBD1, but there is no DNA to check that call. The germline gives CDR1 DFQATT, CDR2 SNEGSKA (reference sequence). The CDR3 spans 14 residues. This CDR3 is CSAGGTLRLDTQYF.

The J gene is TRBJ2-2, the V gene TRBV7-9; lacking DNA, the TRBD1 call made by TCRdb goes unchecked. The germline V gene has CDR1 SEHNR and CDR2 FQNEAQ (reference sequence). The CDR3 runs to 14 residues. CDR3 amino acids: CATGGTGPTGELFF.

This chain joins TRBV10-3 and TRBJ2-2; the TCRdb D gene call, TRBD1, has no DNA to confirm it. CDR1 ENHRY and CDR2 SYGVKD come from the germline V gene. This CDR3 is 16 amino acids long. The CDR3 sequence is CAIRGDSVSNTGELFF.

The gene calls are TRBV2 and TRBJ2-5; TCRdb selects TRBD1, and the lack of DNA leaves this call unchecked. Germline V gives CDR1 SNHLY, CDR2 FYNNEI. The CDR3 loop spans 15 amino acids. The chain's CDR3 is CASSPGTAGWETQYF.

V is TRBV7-9 and J is TRBJ2-1; TCRdb selects TRBD1, and the lack of DNA leaves this call unchecked. This CDR3 comprises 17 residues. Germline V CDR1 and CDR2: SEHNR, FQNEAQ (reference sequence). The CDR3 region is CASSSERVDSNYNEQFF.

CDR3 region: CASSIDPDNEQFF. The gene calls are TRBV19 and TRBJ2-1. The V gene's germline CDR1 is LNHDA and CDR2 SQIVND (reference sequence). The CDR3 is 13 amino acids.

This chain uses TRBV7-6 with TRBJ2-7; TCRdb names TRBD2, which stays unverified in the absence of DNA. Germline V gene lookup returns CDR1 SGHVS and CDR2 FNYEAQ. This CDR3 comprises 14 residues. The CDR3 loop is CASSLGGGAYEQYF.

The J gene is TRBJ2-7, the V gene TRBV29-1; TCRdb selects TRBD1, and the lack of DNA leaves this call unchecked. From germline, CDR1 is SQVTM and CDR2 ANQGSEA. This CDR3 comprises 13 residues. The CDR3 loop is CSVESGTTYEQYF.

The V gene is TRBV5-1, the J gene TRBJ2-7. This CDR3 region has 15 residues. Germline V gene lookup returns CDR1 SGHRS and CDR2 YFSETQ. The CDR3 sequence: CASSLAVRSSYEQYF. Variable domain in full (rest from reference TRBV5-1 and TRBJ2-7): KAGVTQTPRYLIKTRGQQVTLSCSPISGHRSVSWYQQTPGQGLQFLFEYFSETQRNKGNFPGRFSGRQFSNSRSEMNVSTLELGDSALYLCASSLAVRSSYEQYFGPGTRLTVT.

The rearrangement links TRBV27 to TRBJ2-4; the D gene TCRdb calls, TRBD1, cannot be checked with no DNA. The CDR3 has 17 amino acids. The germline V gene encodes CDR1 MNHEY and CDR2 SMNVEV (reference sequence). Here the CDR3 reads CASSLSLDRRYENIQYF.

V is TRBV29-1 and J is TRBJ2-7; TCRdb's D gene call, TRBD2, goes unchecked for lack of DNA. The germline gives CDR1 SQVTM, CDR2 ANQGSEA. The CDR3 has 14 residues. CDR3 sequence: CSVVRGGEGYEQYF.

This chain connects TRBV6-2 or TRBV6-3 to TRBJ1-2; TCRdb's D call, TRBD1, is unchecked because there is no DNA. Germline CDR1 reads MNHEY; CDR2 reads SVGEGT. The CDR3 totals 17 residues. The CDR3 loop reads CASGYRSGQGETDGYTF.

The chain has TRBV6-2 or TRBV6-3 and TRBJ1-1. Germline V CDR1 and CDR2: MNHEY, SVGEGT. The CDR3 is 17 residues long. The CDR3 loop is CASSYSRSGFGNTEAFF.

V usage is TRBV6-6 and J usage is TRBJ1-2; the TRBD1 assignment by TCRdb is unverifiable without DNA. Germline-derived CDR1 and CDR2 are MNHNY and SVGAGI (reference sequence). The CDR3 contains 13 residues. The CDR3 region is CASNGQGYYGYTF.

The rearrangement links TRBV6-2 or TRBV6-3 to TRBJ1-5; TCRdb selects TRBD1, and the lack of DNA leaves this call unchecked. Germline CDR1 MNHEY, CDR2 SVGEGT. This CDR3 spans 19 amino acids. The CDR3 here is CASSYRPGGGVGGNQPQHF.

CDR3 sequence: CATSGGSHYEQYF. The chain carries TRBV15 and TRBJ2-7; the TCRdb call, TRBD1, lacks DNA for checking. Germline lookup yields CDR1 LNHNV and CDR2 YYDKDF (reference sequence). CDR3 length: 13 amino acids.

This chain connects TRBV11-2 to TRBJ2-5; TCRdb indicates TRBD2, and absent DNA this call remains unverified. CDR3 length equals 16 residues. The V gene's germline CDR1 is SGHAT and CDR2 FQNNGV. CDR3 loop: CASSLLAGKTQETQYF.

This rearrangement joins TRBV12-5 to TRBJ2-2; TCRdb's D gene call, TRBD1, goes unchecked for lack of DNA. The length of the CDR3 is 17 residues. Looked up from germline, CDR1 is LGHNT and CDR2 is FRNRAP. CDR3: CASGFGPGQSNTGELFF.

The chain links TRBV6-5 to TRBJ2-1; TCRdb's D call, TRBD1, is unchecked because there is no DNA. From germline, CDR1 is MNHEY and CDR2 SVGAGI. The CDR3 runs to 14 residues. The CDR3 sequence is CASSIRDGYNEQFF.

This sequence joins TRBV3-1 and TRBJ1-2. The germline CDR1 and CDR2 sequences are LGHDT and YNNKEL (reference sequence). This CDR3 is 12 amino acids long. The CDR3 loop reads CASSQGDWGYIF.

V and J are TRBV12-3 or TRBV12-4 and TRBJ2-7; TCRdb's D gene call, TRBD2, goes unchecked for lack of DNA. The CDR3 loop spans 15 amino acids. The CDR3 reads CASSISGGHSVEQYF.

The chain combines TRBV11-1 with TRBJ1-2; TCRdb indicates TRBD1, and absent DNA this call remains unverified. Germline values: CDR1 SGHAT, CDR2 FQDESV (reference sequence). The CDR3 is 13 residues long. The CDR3 loop reads CASRPSGLYGYTF. Looking up the rest from reference TRBV11-1 and TRBJ1-2 gives the full variable domain: EAEVAQSPRYKITEKSQAVAFWCDPISGHATLYWYRQILGQGPELLVQFQDESVVDDSQLPKDRFSAERLKGVDSTLKIQPAELGDSAMYLCASRPSGLYGYTFGSGTRLTVV.